This T cell receptor (beta chain) appears in the sequencing data of a study of blood T cell repertoires in COVID-19. Turning to the study itself: The United States, Italy and Spain provided the acute and convalescent COVID-19 samples. T cells, B-cell-depleted T cells, or PBMCs provided the cDNA or gDNA that served as material.

In the source study's methods: Estimation of nucleated cell counts relied on the amplification of reference gene primers. The table came from immunoSEQ multiplex PCR; TCRdb's copy has only in-frame clones and leaves some out. V, J and clone size were drawn from that table, and D and trimming were deduced from the DNA. The data show some 96,000 clones, 70% to 80% seen once. The germline V gene encodes CDR1 SGHRS and CDR2 YFSETQ. The CDR3 has 17 residues. V trimming: 4 bases; J trimming: 2 bases; junction bases outside the gene matches: 12. This chain links TRBV5-1 with TRBJ2-3; TRBD2 agrees at 8 bases. Sequences were obtained from peripheral blood. This sequence was found in a woman in her seventies with acute or convalescent COVID-19. The CDR3 DNA is TGCGCCAGCAGCCGCCTTAGCGGGGCCACTAACACAGATACGCAGTATTTT. Its translation: CASSRLSGATNTDTQYF.